This TCR beta chain was documented in a study of blood T cell repertoires in COVID-19. Study-level background: Acute-phase and convalescent COVID-19 samples originated in the United States, Italy and Spain. T cells, B-cell-depleted T cells, or PBMCs supplied cDNA or gDNA.

Per the original data handling: Cell counts per sample came from amplifying reference gene primers. Method: immunoSEQ multiplex PCR; TCRdb's copy keeps in-frame clones and lacks some. V, J and clone size were drawn from that table, and D and trimming were deduced from the DNA. This repertoire shows about 35,000 clones, 75% to 90% found once; its top ten account for roughly a tenth. CDR1 SGHRS and CDR2 YFSETQ come from the germline V gene. CDR3 length: 15 amino acids. The ends were cut back, 2 bases at V and 0 bases at J, with 10 bases in the middle. This TCR was sampled from an elderly man with active COVID-19. The source material was peripheral blood. This chain links TRBV5-1 with TRBJ2-3; the D gene is possibly TRBD1 (5 bases). The CDR3 loop reads CASSFDSGSTDTQYF. CDR3 in DNA: TGCGCCAGCAGCTTTGACAGTGGGAGCACAGATACGCAGTATTTT. Full variable domain (remainder filled in from reference TRBV5-1 and TRBJ2-3): KAGVTQTPRYLIKTRGQQVTLSCSPISGHRSVSWYQQTPGQGLQFLFEYFSETQRNKGNFPGRFSGRQFSNSRSEMNVSTLELGDSALYLCASSFDSGSTDTQYFGPGTRLTVL.